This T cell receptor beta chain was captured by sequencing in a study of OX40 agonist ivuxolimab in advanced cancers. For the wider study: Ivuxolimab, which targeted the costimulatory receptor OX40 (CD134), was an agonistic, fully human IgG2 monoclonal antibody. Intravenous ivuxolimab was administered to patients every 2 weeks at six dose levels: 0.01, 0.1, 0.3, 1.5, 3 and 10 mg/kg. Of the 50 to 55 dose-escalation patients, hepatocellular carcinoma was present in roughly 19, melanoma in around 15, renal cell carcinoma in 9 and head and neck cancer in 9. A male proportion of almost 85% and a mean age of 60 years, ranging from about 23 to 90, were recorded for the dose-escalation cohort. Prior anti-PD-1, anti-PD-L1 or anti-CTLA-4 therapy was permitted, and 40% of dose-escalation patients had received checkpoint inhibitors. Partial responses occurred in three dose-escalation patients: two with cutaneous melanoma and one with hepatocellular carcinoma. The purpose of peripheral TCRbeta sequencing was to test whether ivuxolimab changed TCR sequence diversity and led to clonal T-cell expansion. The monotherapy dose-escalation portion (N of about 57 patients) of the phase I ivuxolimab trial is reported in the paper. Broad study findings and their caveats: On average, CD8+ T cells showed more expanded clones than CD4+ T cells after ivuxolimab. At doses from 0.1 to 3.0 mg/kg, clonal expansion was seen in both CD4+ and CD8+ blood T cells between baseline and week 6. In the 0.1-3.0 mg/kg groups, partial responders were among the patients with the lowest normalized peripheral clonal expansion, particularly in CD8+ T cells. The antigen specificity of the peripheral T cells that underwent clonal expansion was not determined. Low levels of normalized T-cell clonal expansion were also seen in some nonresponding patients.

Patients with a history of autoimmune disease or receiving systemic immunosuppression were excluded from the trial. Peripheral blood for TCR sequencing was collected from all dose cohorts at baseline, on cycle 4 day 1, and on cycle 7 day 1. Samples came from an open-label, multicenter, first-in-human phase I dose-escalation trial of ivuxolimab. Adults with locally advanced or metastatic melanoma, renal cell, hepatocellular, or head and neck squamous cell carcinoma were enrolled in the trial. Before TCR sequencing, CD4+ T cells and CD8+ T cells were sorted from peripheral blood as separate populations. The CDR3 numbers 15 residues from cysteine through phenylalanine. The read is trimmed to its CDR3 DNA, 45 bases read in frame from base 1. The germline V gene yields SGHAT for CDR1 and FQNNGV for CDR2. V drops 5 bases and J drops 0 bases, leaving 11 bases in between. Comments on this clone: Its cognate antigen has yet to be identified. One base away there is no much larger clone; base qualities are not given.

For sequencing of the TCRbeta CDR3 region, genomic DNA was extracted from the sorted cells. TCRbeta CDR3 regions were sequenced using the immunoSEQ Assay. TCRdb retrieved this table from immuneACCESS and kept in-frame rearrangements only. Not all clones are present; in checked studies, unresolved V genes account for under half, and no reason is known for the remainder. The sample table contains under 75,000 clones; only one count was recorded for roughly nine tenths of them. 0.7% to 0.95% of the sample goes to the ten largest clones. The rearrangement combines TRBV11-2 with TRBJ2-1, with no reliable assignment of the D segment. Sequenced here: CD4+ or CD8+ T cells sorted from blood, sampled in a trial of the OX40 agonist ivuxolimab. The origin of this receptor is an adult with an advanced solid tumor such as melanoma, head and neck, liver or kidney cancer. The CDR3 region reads CASSLVWGSYNEQFF. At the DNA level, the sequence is TGTGCCAGCAGCCTCGTTTGGGGCTCCTACAATGAGCAGTTCTTC. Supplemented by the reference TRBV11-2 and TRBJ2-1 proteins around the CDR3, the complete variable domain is EAGVAQSPRYKIIEKRQSVAFWCNPISGHATLYWYQQILGQGPKLLIQFQNNGVVDDSQLPKDRFSAERLKGVDSTLKIQPAKLEDSAVYLCASSLVWGSYNEQFFGPGTRLTVL.